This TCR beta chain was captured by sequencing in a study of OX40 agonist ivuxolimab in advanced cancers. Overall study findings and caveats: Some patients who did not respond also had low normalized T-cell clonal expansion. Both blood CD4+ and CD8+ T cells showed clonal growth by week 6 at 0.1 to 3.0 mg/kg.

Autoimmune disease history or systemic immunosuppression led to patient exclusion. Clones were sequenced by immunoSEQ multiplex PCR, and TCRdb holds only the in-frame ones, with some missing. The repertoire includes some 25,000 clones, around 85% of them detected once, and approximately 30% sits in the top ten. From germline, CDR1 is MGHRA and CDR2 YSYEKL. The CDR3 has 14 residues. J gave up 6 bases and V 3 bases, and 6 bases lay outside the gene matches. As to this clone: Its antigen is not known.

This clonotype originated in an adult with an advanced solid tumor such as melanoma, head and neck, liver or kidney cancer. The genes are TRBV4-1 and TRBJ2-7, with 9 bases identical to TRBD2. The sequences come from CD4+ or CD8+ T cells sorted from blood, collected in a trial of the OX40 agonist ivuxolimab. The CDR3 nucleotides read TGCGCCAGCAGCCATACCGGGACTAGCAGCGAGCAGTACTTC. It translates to CASSHTGTSSEQYF.